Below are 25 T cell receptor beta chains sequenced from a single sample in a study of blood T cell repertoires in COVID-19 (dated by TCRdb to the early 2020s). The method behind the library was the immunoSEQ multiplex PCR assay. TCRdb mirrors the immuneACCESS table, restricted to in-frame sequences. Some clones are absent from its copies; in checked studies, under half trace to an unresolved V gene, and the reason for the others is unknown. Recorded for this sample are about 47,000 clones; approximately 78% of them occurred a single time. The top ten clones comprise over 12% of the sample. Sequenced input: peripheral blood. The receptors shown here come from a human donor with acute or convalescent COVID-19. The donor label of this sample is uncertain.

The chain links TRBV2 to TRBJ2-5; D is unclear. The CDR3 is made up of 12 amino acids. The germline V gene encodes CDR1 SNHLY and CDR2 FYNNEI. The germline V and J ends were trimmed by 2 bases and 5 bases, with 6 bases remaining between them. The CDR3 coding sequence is TGTGCCAGCAGTGAACGGCGGGAGACCCAGTACTTC. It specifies CASSERRETQYF.

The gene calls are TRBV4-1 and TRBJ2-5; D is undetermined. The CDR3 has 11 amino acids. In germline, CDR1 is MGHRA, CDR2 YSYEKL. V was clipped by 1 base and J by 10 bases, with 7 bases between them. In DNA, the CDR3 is TGCGCCAGCAGCCAAGGGCGGATCCAGTACTTC. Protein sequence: CASSQGRIQYF.

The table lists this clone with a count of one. CDR3 sequence: CASSSGTVSGNTIYF. In nucleotides, the CDR3 is TGTGCCAGCAGTTCCGGGACAGTCTCTGGAAACACCATATATTTT. The chain is built from TRBV28 and TRBJ1-3, with 7 bases identical to TRBD1. The J segment lost 0 bases and the V segment lost 4 bases, leaving 3 bases of the junction unmatched. Germline V gene lookup returns CDR1 MDHEN and CDR2 SYDVKM. The CDR3 spans 15 residues. Combining the CDR3 with reference TRBV28 and TRBJ1-3 gives the whole variable domain DVKVTQSSRYLVKRTGEKVFLECVQDMDHENMFWYRQDPGLGLRLIYFSYDVKMKEKGDIPEGYSVSREKKERFSLILESASTNQTSMYLCASSSGTVSGNTIYFGEGSWLTVV.

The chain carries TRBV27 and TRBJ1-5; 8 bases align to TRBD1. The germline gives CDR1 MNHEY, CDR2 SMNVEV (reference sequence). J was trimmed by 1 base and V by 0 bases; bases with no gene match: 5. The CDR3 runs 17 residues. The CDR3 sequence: CASSLSYGQGSNQPQHF. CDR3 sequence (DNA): TGTGCCAGCAGTTTATCGTATGGACAGGGAAGCAATCAGCCCCAGCATTTT.

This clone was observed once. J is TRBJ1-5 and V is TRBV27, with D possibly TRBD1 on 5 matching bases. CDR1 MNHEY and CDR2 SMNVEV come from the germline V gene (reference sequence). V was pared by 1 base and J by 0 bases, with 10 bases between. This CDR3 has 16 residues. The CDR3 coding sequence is TGTGCCAGCAGTTTATTAGGGGCCGATAGCAATCAGCCCCAGCATTTT. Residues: CASSLLGADSNQPQHF.

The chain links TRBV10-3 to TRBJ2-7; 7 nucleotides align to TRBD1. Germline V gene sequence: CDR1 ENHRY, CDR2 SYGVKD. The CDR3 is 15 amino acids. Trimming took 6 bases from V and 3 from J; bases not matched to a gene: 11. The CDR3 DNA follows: TGTGCCATCAGCGTAAACCGGGACAGATACTACGAGCAGTACTTC. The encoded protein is CAISVNRDRYYEQYF.

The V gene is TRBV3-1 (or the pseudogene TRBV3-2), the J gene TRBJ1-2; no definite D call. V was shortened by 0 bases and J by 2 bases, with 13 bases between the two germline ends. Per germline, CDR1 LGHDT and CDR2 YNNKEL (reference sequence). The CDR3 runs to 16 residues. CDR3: CASSQDLGGINYGYTF. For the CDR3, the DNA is TGTGCCAGCAGCCAAGATCTGGGAGGAATAAACTATGGCTACACCTTC.

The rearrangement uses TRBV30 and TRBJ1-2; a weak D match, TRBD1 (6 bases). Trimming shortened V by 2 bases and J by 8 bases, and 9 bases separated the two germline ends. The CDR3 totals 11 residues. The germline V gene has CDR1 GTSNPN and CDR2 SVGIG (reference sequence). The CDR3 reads CAWSNQGGYTF. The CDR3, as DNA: TGTGCCTGGAGTAACCAGGGGGGCTACACCTTC. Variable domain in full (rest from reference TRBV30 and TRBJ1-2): SQTIHQWPATLVQPVGSPLSLECTVEGTSNPNLYWYRQAAGRGLQLLFYSVGIGQISSEVPQNLSASRPQDRQFILSSKKLLLSDSGFYLCAWSNQGGYTFGSGTRLTVV.

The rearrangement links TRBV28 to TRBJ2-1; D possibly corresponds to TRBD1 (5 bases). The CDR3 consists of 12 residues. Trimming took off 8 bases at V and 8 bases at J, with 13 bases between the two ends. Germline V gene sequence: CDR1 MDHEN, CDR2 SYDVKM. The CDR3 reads CASDQGQDEQFF. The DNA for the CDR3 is TGTGCCAGCGACCAGGGTCAGGATGAGCAGTTCTTC.

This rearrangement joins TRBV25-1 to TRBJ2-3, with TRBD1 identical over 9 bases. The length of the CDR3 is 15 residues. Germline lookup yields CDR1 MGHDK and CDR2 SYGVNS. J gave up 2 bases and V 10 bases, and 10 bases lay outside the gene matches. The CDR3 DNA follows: TGTGCCACCTCACGTGGGGACAGGGACACAGATACGCAGTATTTT. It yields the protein CATSRGDRDTDTQYF.

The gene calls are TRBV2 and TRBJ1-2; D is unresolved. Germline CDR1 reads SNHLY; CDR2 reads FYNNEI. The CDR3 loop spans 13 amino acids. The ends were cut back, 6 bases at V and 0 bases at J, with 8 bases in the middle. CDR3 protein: CASRFTANYGYTF. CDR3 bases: TGTGCCAGCAGGTTTACAGCTAACTATGGCTACACCTTC.

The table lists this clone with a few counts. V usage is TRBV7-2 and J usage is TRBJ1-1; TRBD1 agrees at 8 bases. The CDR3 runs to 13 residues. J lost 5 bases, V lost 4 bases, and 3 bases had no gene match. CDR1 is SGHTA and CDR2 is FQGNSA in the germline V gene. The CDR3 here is CASSSDRGTEAFF. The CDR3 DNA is TGTGCCAGCAGCTCTGACAGGGGAACTGAAGCTTTCTTT.

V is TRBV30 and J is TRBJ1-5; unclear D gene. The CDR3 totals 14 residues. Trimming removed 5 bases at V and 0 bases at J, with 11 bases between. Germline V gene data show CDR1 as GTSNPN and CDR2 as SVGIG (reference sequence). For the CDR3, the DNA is TGTGCCTGGGGGCTGACACCTAGCAATCAGCCCCAGCATTTT. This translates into CAWGLTPSNQPQHF.

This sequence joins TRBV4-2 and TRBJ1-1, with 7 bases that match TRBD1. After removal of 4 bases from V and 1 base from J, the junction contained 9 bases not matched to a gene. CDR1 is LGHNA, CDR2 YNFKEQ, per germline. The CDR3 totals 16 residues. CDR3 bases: TGTGCCAGCAGCCCCGATGGGGACAGTAGGAACACTGAAGCTTTCTTT. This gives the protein CASSPDGDSRNTEAFF.

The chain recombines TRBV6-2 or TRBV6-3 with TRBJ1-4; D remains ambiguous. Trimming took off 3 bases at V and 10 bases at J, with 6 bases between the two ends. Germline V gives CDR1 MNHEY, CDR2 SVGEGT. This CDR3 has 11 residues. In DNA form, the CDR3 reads TGTGCCAGCAGTTATTTCGGAAAACTGTTTTTT. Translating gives CASSYFGKLFF.

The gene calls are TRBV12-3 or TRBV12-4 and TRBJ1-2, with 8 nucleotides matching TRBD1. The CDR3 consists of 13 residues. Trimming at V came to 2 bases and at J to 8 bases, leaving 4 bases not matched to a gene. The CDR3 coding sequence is TGTGCCAGCAGTTTATCGACAGGGGACGGCTACACCTTC. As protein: CASSLSTGDGYTF.

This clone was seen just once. The CDR3: CATLPGGRGGLSSYNEQFF. In DNA, the CDR3 is TGTGCCACCCTCCCAGGAGGGCGGGGGGGACTCAGCTCCTACAATGAGCAGTTCTTC. The chain recombines TRBV27 with TRBJ2-1, with TRBD2 matching 9 bases. The germline gives CDR1 MNHEY, CDR2 SMNVEV (reference sequence). The ends lost 10 bases at V and 0 bases at J; junction bases unmatched: 19. The CDR3 spans 19 residues.

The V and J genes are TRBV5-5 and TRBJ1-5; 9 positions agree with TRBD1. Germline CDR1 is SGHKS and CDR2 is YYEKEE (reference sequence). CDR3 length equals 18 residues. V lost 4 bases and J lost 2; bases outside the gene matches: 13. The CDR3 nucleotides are TGTGCCAGCAGCCCGGACAGGGGCTCGAGTGGGGGCAATCAGCCCCAGCATTTT. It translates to CASSPDRGSSGGNQPQHF.

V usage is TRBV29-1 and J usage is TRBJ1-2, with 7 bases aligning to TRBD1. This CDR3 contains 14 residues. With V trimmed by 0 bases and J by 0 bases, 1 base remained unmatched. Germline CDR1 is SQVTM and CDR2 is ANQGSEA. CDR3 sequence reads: CSVEEGTANYGYTF. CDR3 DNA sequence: TGCAGCGTTGAAGAGGGGACAGCTAACTATGGCTACACCTTC.

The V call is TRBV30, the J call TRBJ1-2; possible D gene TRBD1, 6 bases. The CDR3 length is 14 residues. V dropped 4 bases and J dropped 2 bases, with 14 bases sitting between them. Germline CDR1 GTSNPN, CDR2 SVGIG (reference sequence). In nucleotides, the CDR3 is TGTGCCTGGACCCCGGGGGGCCGGAACTATGGCTACACCTTC. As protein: CAWTPGGRNYGYTF.

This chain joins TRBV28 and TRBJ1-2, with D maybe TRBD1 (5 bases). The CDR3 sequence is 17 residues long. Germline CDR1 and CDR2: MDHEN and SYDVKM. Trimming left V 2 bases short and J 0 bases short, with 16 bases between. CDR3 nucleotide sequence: TGTGCCAGCAGTTTAACCCTGGGGGAGGAAGCTAACTATGGCTACACCTTC. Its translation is CASSLTLGEEANYGYTF.

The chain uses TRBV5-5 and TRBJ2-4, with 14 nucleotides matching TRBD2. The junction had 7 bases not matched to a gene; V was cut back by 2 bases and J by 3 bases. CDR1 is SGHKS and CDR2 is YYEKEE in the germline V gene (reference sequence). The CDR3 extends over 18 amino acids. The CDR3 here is CASSFRLAGGQDKNIQYF. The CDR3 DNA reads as TGTGCCAGCAGCTTCCGACTAGCGGGGGGGCAGGACAAAAACATTCAGTACTTC.

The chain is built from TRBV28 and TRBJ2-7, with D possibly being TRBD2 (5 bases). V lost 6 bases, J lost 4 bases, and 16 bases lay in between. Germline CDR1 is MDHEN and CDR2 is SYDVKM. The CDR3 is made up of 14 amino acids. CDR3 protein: CASRGTGILYEQYF. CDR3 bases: TGTGCCAGCAGAGGTACCGGGATCTTATACGAGCAGTACTTC. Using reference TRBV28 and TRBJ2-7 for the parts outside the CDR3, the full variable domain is DVKVTQSSRYLVKRTGEKVFLECVQDMDHENMFWYRQDPGLGLRLIYFSYDVKMKEKGDIPEGYSVSREKKERFSLILESASTNQTSMYLCASRGTGILYEQYFGPGTRLTVT.

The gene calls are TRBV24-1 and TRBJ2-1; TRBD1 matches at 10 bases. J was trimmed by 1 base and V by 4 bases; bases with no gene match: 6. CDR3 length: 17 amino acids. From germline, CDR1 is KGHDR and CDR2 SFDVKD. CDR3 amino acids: CATSEPPGQGSYNEQFF. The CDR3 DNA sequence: TGTGCCACCAGTGAGCCACCGGGACAGGGGTCCTACAATGAGCAGTTCTTC.

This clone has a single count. The CDR3 is CATSRTGTDTQYF. The CDR3 nucleotides are TGTGCCACCAGCCGGACAGGGACAGATACGCAGTATTTT. V usage is TRBV24-1 and J usage is TRBJ2-3; TRBD1 aligns across 8 bases. Trimming cost V 7 bases and J 3 bases; bases outside gene matches: 2. The CDR3 is made up of 13 amino acids. The V gene's germline CDR1 is KGHDR and CDR2 SFDVKD.